The source of this T cell receptor beta chain is a study of blood T cell repertoires in COVID-19. At the level of the study: T cells, B-cell-depleted T cells, or PBMCs supplied cDNA or gDNA.

Original handling: From reference gene primer amplification, estimates of nucleated cell counts were derived. Using immunoSEQ multiplex PCR, the repertoire was profiled, and TCRdb retains in-frame clones only, with some absent. V and J calls and clone size are as listed in that table; D and trimming were resolved from the DNA. The sample gives about 87,000 clones, about 85% of which show up once; 3% to 3.5% is in the top ten. Seattle patient enrollment occurred during active infection, with longitudinal follow-up thereafter. V dropped 4 bases and J dropped 0 bases, with 13 bases sitting between them. Germline CDR1 PRHDT, CDR2 FYEKMQ (reference sequence). The CDR3 is 15 amino acids.

This clonotype originated in a woman older than 75 with COVID-19, enrolled during active disease. Sequencing used peripheral blood. The chain is built from TRBV13 and TRBJ2-7; possibly TRBD2 for D (6 bases). The CDR3 is CASSSGLHISYEQYF. CDR3 DNA: TGTGCCAGCAGCTCGGGACTTCACATCTCCTACGAGCAGTACTTC.